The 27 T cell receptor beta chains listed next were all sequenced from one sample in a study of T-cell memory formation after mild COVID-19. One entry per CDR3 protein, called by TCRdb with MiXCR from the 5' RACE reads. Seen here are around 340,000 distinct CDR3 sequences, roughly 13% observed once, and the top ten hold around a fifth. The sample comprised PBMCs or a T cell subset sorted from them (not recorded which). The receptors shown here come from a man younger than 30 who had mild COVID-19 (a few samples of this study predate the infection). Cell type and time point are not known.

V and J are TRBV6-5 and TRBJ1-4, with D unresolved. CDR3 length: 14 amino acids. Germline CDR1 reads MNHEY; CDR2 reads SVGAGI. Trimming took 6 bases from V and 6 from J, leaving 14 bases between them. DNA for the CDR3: TGTGCCAGCAGCCCCCGGGCCCCGGATGAAAAACTGTTTTTT. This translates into CASSPRAPDEKLFF.

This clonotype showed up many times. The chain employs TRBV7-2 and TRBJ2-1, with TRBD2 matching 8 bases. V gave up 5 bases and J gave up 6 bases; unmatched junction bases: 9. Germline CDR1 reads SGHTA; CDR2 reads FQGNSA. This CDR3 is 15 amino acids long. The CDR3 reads CASSPPGLAGNEQFF. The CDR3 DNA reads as TGTGCCAGCAGCCCTCCCGGACTAGCTGGCAATGAGCAGTTCTTC.

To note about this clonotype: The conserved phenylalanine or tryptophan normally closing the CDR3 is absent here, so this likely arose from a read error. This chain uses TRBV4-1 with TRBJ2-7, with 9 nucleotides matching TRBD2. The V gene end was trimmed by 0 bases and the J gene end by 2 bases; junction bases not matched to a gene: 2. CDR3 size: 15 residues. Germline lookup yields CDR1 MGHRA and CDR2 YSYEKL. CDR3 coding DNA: TGCGCCAGCAGCCAAGAGCGGGGGGGCCCCTACGAGCAGTACATC. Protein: CASSQERGGPYEQYI.

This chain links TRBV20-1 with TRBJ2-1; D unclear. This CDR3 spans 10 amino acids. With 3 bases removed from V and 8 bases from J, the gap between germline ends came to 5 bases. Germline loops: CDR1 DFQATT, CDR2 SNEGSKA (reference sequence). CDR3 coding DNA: TGCAGTGCTAGTTTCTATGAGCAGTTCTTC. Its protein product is CSASFYEQFF.

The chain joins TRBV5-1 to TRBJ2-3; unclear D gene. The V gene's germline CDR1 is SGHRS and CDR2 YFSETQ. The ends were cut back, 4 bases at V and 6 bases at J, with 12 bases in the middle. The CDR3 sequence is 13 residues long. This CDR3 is CASSHGRGDTQYF. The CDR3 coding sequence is TGCGCCAGCAGCCACGGCCGTGGGGATACGCAGTATTTT.

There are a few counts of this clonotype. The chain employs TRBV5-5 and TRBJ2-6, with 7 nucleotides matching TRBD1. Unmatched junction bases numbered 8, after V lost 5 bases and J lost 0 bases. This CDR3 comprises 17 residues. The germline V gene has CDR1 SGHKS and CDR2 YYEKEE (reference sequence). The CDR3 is CASRPGTASSGANVLTF. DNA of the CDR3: TGTGCCAGCAGGCCTGGGACAGCAAGCTCTGGGGCCAACGTCCTGACTTTC.

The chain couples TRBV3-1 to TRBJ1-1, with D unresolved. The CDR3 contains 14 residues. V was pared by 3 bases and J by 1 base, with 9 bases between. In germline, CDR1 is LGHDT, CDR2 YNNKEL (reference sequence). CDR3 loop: CASSQFSGNTEAFF. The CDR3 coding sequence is TGTGCCAGCAGCCAGTTCTCAGGGAACACTGAAGCTTTCTTT.

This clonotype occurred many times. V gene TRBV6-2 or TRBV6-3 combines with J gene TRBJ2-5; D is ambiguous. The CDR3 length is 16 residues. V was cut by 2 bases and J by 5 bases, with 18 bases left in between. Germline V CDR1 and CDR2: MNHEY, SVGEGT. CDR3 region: CASSYPFGLLEETQYF. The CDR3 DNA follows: TGTGCCAGCAGTTACCCTTTCGGCCTCTTGGAGGAGACCCAGTACTTC.

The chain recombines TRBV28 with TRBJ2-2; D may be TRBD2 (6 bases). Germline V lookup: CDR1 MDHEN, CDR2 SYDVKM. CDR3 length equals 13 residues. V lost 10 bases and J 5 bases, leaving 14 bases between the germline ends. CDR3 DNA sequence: TGTGCCACCACCGGGACTCCTACCGGGGAGCTGTTTTTT. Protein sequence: CATTGTPTGELFF.

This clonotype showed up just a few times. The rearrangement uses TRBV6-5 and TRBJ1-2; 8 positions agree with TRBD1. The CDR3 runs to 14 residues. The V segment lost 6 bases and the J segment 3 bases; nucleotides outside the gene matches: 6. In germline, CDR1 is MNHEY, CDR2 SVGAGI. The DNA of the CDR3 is TGTGCCAGCAGCCAGGGGGCAGCCTACTATGGCTACACCTTC. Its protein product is CASSQGAAYYGYTF.

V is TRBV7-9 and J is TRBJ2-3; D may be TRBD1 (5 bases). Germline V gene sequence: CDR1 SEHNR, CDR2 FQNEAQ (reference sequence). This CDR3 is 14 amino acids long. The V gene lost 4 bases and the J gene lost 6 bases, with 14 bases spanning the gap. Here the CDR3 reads CASSSPSRVDTQYF. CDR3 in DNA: TGTGCCAGCAGCTCGCCAAGCAGGGTGGATACGCAGTATTTT.

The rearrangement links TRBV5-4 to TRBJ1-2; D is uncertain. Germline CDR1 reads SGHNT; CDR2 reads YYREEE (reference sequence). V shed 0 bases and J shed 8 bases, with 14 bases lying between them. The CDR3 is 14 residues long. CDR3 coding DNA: TGTGCCAGCAGCTTGGATCAGTACTATGGGGGCTACACCTTC. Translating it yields CASSLDQYYGGYTF.

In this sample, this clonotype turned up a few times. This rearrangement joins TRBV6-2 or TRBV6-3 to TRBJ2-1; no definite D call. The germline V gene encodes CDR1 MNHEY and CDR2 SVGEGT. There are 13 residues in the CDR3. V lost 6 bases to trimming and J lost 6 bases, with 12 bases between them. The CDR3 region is CASSPRLVNEQFF. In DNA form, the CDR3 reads TGTGCCAGCAGCCCGCGCCTCGTCAATGAGCAGTTCTTC.

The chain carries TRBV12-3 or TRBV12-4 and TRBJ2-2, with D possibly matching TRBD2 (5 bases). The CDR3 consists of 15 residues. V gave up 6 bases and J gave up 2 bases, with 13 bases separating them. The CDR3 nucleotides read TGTGCCAGCAGCCCAAGGAGGAGAAACACCGGGGAGCTGTTTTTT. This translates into CASSPRRRNTGELFF.

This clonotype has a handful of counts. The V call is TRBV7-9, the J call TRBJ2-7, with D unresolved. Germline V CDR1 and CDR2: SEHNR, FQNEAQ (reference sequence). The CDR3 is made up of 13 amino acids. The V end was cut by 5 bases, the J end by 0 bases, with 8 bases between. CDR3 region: CASSPSSSYEQYF. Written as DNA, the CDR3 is TGTGCCAGCAGCCCCAGTAGCTCCTACGAGCAGTACTTC.

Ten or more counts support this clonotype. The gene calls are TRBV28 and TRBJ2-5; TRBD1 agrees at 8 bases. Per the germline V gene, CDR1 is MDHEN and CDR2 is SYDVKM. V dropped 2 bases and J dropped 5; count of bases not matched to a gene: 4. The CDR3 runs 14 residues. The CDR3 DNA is TGTGCCAGCAGTTTACAGGGGGCATCGGAGACCCAGTACTTC. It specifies CASSLQGASETQYF.

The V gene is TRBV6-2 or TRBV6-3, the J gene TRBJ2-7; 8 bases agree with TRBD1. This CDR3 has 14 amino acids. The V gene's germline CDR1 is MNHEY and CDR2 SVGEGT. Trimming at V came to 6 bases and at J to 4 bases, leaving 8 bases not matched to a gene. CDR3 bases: TGTGCCAGCAGGTCAGACAGGGGAGTATACGAGCAGTACTTC. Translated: CASRSDRGVYEQYF.

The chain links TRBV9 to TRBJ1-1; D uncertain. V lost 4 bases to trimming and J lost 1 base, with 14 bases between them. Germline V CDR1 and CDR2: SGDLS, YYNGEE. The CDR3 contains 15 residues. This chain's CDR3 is CASSLGSVGNTEAFF. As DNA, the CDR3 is TGTGCCAGCAGCCTAGGGAGTGTCGGGAACACTGAAGCTTTCTTT. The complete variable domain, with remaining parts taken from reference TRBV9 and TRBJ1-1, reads DSGVTQTPKHLITATGQRVTLRCSPRSGDLSVYWYQQSLDQGLQFLIQYYNGEERAKGNILERFSAQQFPDLHSELNLSSLELGDSALYFCASSLGSVGNTEAFFGQGTRLTVV.

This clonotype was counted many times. CDR3 sequence reads: CATSDGGQGLDTQYF. The CDR3 region has the DNA TGTGCCACCAGTGATGGGGGACAGGGATTAGATACGCAGTATTTT. The rearrangement uses TRBV24-1 and TRBJ2-3, with TRBD1 matching 9 bases. The germline gives CDR1 KGHDR, CDR2 SFDVKD. J lost 5 bases, V lost 3 bases, and 5 bases had no gene match. This CDR3 spans 15 amino acids.

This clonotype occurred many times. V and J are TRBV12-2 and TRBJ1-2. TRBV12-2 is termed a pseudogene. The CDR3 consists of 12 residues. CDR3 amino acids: CASRPSGCGYTF. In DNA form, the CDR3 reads TGTGCAAGTCGCCCCAGTGGGTGCGGCTACACCTTC.

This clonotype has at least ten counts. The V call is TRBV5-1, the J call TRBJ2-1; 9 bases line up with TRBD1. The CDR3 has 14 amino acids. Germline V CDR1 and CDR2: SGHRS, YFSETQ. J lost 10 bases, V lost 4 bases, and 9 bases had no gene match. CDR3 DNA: TGCGCCAGCAGCCCGCGGACAGGGGATTACGAGCAGTTCTTC. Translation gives CASSPRTGDYEQFF.

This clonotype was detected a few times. The CDR3 spells CASRRQGAQPYEQYV. The CDR3 nucleotides read TGTGCCAGCAGGAGACAGGGGGCGCAGCCCTACGAGCAGTACGTC. The chain has TRBV27 and TRBJ2-7, with 10 bases aligning to TRBD1. Trimming at V came to 6 bases and at J to 2 bases, leaving 7 bases not matched to a gene. Germline lookup yields CDR1 MNHEY and CDR2 SMNVEV (reference sequence). The CDR3 has 15 amino acids.

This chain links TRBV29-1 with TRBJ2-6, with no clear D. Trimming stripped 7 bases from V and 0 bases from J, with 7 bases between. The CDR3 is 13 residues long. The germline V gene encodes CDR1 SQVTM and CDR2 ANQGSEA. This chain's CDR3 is CSAVFSGANVLTF. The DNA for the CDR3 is TGCAGCGCCGTGTTCTCTGGGGCCAACGTCCTGACTTTC.

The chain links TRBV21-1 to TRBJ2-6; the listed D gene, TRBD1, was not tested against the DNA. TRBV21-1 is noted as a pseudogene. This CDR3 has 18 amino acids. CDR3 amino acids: CASSVKIIEARGANVLTF. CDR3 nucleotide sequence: TGTGCCAGCAGCGTCAAAATTATTGAGGCGCGTGGGGCCAACGTCCTGACTTTC.

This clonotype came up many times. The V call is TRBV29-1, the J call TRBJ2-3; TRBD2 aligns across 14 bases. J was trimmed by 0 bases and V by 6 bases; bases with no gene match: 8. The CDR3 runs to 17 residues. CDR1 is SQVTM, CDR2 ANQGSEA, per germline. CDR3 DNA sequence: TGCAGCGTGTGGGGACTAGCGGGGGCTACTAGCACAGATACGCAGTATTTT. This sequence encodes CSVWGLAGATSTDTQYF.

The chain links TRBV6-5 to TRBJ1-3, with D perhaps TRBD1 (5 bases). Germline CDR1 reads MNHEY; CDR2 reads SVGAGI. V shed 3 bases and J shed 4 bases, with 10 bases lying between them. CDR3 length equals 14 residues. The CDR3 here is CASSYEAGGNTIYF. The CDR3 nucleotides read TGTGCCAGCAGTTATGAGGCAGGGGGAAACACCATATATTTT.

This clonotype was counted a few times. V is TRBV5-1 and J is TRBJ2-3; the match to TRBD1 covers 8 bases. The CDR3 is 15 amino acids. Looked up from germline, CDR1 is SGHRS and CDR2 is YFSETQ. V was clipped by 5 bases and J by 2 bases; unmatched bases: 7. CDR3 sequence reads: CASRVQGDHTDTQYF. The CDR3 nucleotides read TGCGCCAGCAGAGTACAGGGGGATCACACAGATACGCAGTATTTT.